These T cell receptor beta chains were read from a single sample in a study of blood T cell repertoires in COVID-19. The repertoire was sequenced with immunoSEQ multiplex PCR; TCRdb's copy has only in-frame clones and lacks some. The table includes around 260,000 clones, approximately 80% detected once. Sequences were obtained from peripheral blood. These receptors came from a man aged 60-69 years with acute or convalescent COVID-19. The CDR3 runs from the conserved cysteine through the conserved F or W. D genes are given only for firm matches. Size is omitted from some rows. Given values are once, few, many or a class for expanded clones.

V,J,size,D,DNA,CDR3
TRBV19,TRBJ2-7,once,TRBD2,TGTGCCAGTACTAAGGATGCTAGCGGGAGGTTCTACGAGCAGTACTTC,CASTKDASGRFYEQYF
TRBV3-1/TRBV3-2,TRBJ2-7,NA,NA,TGTGCCAGCAGCCAAGACCCGTCTCATGGGGGCTATAAGCAGTACTTC,CASSQDPSHGGYKQYF
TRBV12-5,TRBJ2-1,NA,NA,TGTGCTAGTGGTTCCGTGGGACAAACACGGAATGAGCAGTTCTTC,CASGSVGQTRNEQFF
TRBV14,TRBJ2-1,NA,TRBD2,TGTGCCAGCAGCCAAAGAGAGGGACTAGCGGGAGTACGTGAGCAGTTCTTC,CASSQREGLAGVREQFF
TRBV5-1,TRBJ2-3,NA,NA,TGCGCCAGCAGTTGGGGGCGGGGGAGCACAGATACGCAGTATTTT,CASSWGRGSTDTQYF
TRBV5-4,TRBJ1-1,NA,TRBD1,TGTGCCAGCAGCTTGGATGGGACAGGGGGCCGAGGGGCTTTCTTT,CASSLDGTGGRGAFF
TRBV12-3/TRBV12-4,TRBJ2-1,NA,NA,TGTGCCAGCAGCCCGGGATCCTACAATGAGCAGTTCTTC,CASSPGSYNEQFF
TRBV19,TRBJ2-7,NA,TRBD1,TGTGCCAGTAGTATGGGGTCGACAGGGGCCTACGAGCAGTACTTC,CASSMGSTGAYEQYF
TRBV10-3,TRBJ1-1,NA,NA,TGTGCCATCAGCCCCACAGGGCTGAACACTGAAGCTTTCTTT,CAISPTGLNTEAFF
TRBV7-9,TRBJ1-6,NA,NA,TGTGCCAGCAGCTTACAGGATTCACCCCTCCACTTT,CASSLQDSPLHF
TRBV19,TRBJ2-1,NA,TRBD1,TGTGCCAGTAGTCTTGGGACAGCCTTCTACAATGAGCAGTTCTTC,CASSLGTAFYNEQFF
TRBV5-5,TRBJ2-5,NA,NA,TGTGCCAGCAGCCGCGGAGGTAGGAAGACCCAGTACTTC,CASSRGGRKTQYF
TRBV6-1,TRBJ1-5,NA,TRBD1,TGTGCCAGCAGTGAACTGACAGGGGGTTCTCAGCCCCAGCATTTT,CASSELTGGSQPQHF
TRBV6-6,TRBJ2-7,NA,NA,TGTGCCAGCAGTTCTGGCGGAAGCTACGAGCAGTACTTC,CASSSGGSYEQYF
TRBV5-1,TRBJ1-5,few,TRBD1,TGCGCCAGCAGCTCCGGACAGGGACATCAGCCCCAGCATTTT,CASSSGQGHQPQHF
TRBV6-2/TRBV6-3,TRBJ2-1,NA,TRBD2,TGTGCCAGCAGCCCGACTAGCGGGGGACACAATGAGCAGTTCTTC,CASSPTSGGHNEQFF
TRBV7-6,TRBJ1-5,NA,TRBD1,TGTGCCAGCAGCTTGATCGGGACAGACCCTAATAGCAATCAGCCCCAGCATTTT,CASSLIGTDPNSNQPQHF
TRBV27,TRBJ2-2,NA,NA,TGTGCCAGCAGTGCCAGAGGATACGACACCGGGGAGCTGTTTTTT,CASSARGYDTGELFF
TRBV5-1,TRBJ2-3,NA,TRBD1,TGCGCCAGCAGCTTGGGGACAGGGGTACCCTCAGATACGCAGTATTTT,CASSLGTGVPSDTQYF
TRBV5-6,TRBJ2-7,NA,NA,TGTGCCAGCAGCTTGGTCGGTACAGGCCATTCCTACGAGCAGTACTTC,CASSLVGTGHSYEQYF
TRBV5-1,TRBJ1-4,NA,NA,TGCGCCAGCAGAGGTCAGGATGGTGAAAAACTGTTTTTT,CASRGQDGEKLFF
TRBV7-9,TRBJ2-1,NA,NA,TGTGCCAGCAGCCCCGGAACTACGGCCTACAATGAGCAGTTCTTC,CASSPGTTAYNEQFF
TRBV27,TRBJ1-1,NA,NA,TGTGCCAGCAGTTACTCAAAGGGGGAAGCTTTCTTT,CASSYSKGEAFF
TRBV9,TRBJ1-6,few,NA,TGTGCCAGCAGCGTAGGGGCGGGCCGAGATAATTCACCCCTCCACTTT,CASSVGAGRDNSPLHF
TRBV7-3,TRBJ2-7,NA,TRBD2,TGTGCCAGCAGCTTAAGGGGACTAGCCTCCGAGCAGTACTTC,CASSLRGLASEQYF
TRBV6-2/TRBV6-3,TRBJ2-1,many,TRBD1,TGTGCCAGCAGCCCTCTCAAGGGGGCTGGCTCCTACAATGAGCAGTTCTTC,CASSPLKGAGSYNEQFF
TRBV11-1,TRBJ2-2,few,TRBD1,TGTGCCAGCAGCGACTATATACAGGGGGCAGTCGGGGAGCTGTTTTTT,CASSDYIQGAVGELFF
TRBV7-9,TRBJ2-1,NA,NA,TGTGCCAGCAGCCGATTATTAGCGAGTTACAATGAGCAGTTCTTC,CASSRLLASYNEQFF